These T cell receptor beta chains were read from a single sample in a study of blood T cell repertoires in COVID-19. Assay used: immunoSEQ multiplex PCR; TCRdb lists only in-frame clones, some missing. Of some 260,000 clones listed, around 90% are singletons. What was sequenced was peripheral blood. All receptors derive from a woman aged 25 to 39 with acute or convalescent COVID-19. Each CDR3 is given with its conserved first and last residue. The D gene is left open where the match is weak. Clone size is given for some rows only: seen once, a few or many times, or a class if the clone is expanded.

d_call,v_call,clone_size,j_call,cdr3_aa,cdr3_nt
TRBD2,TRBV10-3,.,TRBJ2-7,CAIRVTSGRTHEQYF,TGTGCCATCAGGGTGACTAGCGGGAGGACCCACGAGCAGTACTTC
TRBD2,TRBV5-1,.,TRBJ2-5,CASSAASLLAGYQETQYF,TGCGCCAGCAGCGCTGCCTCCCTACTAGCGGGGTACCAAGAGACCCAGTACTTC
.,TRBV4-1,.,TRBJ2-7,CASSGLEAEQYF,TGCGCCAGCAGCGGCCTAGAGGCCGAGCAGTACTTC
TRBD1,TRBV3-1/TRBV3-2,.,TRBJ2-7,CASSRWGQGNYEQYF,TGTGCCAGCAGCCGATGGGGACAGGGGAACTACGAGCAGTACTTC
.,TRBV7-6,.,TRBJ2-1,CASSQLAGFYNEQFF,TGTGCCAGCAGCCAACTGGCGGGCTTCTACAATGAGCAGTTCTTC
.,TRBV7-3,.,TRBJ1-1,CASSLMGAGNTEAFF,TGTGCCAGCAGCTTAATGGGGGCAGGGAACACTGAAGCTTTCTTT
.,TRBV6-6,.,TRBJ2-1,CASSPLGLYNEQFF,TGTGCCAGCAGTCCCTTAGGACTCTACAATGAGCAGTTCTTC
.,TRBV3-1/TRBV3-2,.,TRBJ2-7,CASSQRVTYEQYF,TGTGCCAGCAGCCAACGAGTCACCTACGAGCAGTACTTC
.,TRBV5-8,.,TRBJ2-7,CASSSRFSYEQYF,TGTGCCAGCAGCTCTCGGTTCTCCTACGAGCAGTACTTC
TRBD2,TRBV5-1,.,TRBJ2-7,CGIFHGGRSYEQYF,TGCGGAATTTTCCACGGCGGGAGGTCCTACGAGCAGTACTTC
TRBD1,TRBV2,.,TRBJ1-6,CASTGDRASPLHF,TGTGCCAGCACAGGGGACAGGGCATCACCCCTCCACTTT
.,TRBV7-8,.,TRBJ2-3,CASSPTAFLRGLDTQYF,TGTGCCAGCAGCCCTACGGCGTTTTTACGGGGTCTGGATACGCAGTATTTT
.,TRBV7-8,.,TRBJ1-5,CASSDSPGYNQPQHF,TGTGCCAGCAGCGATAGTCCAGGGTACAATCAGCCCCAGCATTTT
TRBD2,TRBV7-6,.,TRBJ2-1,CASSLQFGLGADEQFF,TGTGCCAGCAGCTTACAGTTCGGACTAGGGGCAGATGAGCAGTTCTTC
TRBD2,TRBV5-4,.,TRBJ2-3,CASSFSLSGTNTQYF,TGTGCCAGCAGCTTCTCACTTAGCGGGACGAATACGCAGTATTTT
.,TRBV9,.,TRBJ2-2,CASSENTGELFF,TGTGCCAGCTCAGAGAACACCGGGGAGCTGTTTTTT
TRBD2,TRBV27,.,TRBJ2-3,CASLSGLAGTDTQYF,TGTGCCAGCTTGTCAGGGCTAGCGGGCACAGATACGCAGTATTTT
TRBD2,TRBV6-6,few,TRBJ2-7,CASFPRTSTSYEQYF,TGTGCCAGCTTTCCCAGGACTAGCACCTCCTACGAGCAGTACTTC
TRBD1,TRBV10-3,.,TRBJ1-2,CAILSGTDYGYTF,TGTGCCATTCTTTCCGGGACAGACTATGGCTACACCTTC
.,TRBV6-4,.,TRBJ2-1,CASSDSSFGEQFF,TGTGCCAGCAGTGACTCCAGCTTCGGGGAGCAGTTCTTC
.,TRBV21-1,.,TRBJ1-5,CASSKPIDRGSQPQHF,TGTGCCAGCAGCAAACCTATTGACAGGGGTTCTCAGCCCCAGCATTTT
.,TRBV7-8,.,TRBJ2-5,CASSSYQETQYF,TGTGCCAGCAGCTCGTACCAAGAGACCCAGTACTTC
.,TRBV9,.,TRBJ1-3,CASSVAGSSGNTIYF,TGTGCCAGCAGCGTAGCGGGATCCTCTGGAAACACCATATATTTT
TRBD1,TRBV19,.,TRBJ1-5,CASSIDLSGTGGIQPQHF,TGTGCCAGTAGTATAGACCTCAGCGGGACAGGGGGAATTCAGCCCCAGCATTTT
.,TRBV19,.,TRBJ1-5,CASTLVGNQPQHF,TGTGCCAGTACTTTAGTCGGCAATCAGCCCCAGCATTTT
.,TRBV6-2/TRBV6-3,.,TRBJ1-3,CASSYSAGWNTIYF,TGTGCCAGCAGTTACTCTGCAGGGTGGAACACCATATATTTT
.,TRBV13,.,TRBJ1-1,CASSTGWGRDTEAFF,TGTGCCAGCAGCACTGGGTGGGGGAGGGACACTGAAGCTTTCTTT
.,TRBV5-6,.,TRBJ2-2,CASSYTGQNTGELFF,TGTGCCAGCAGCTATACAGGGCAGAACACCGGGGAGCTGTTTTTT
TRBD1,TRBV7-9,.,TRBJ2-7,CASSSPGQSYEQYF,TGTGCCAGCAGCTCTCCGGGACAGTCCTACGAGCAGTACTTC
.,TRBV3-1/TRBV3-2,.,TRBJ2-1,CASSQIWLATEQFF,TGTGCCAGCAGCCAAATTTGGCTAGCGACAGAGCAGTTCTTC